This T cell receptor (beta chain) was sequenced in a study of T cells after yellow fever vaccination. Across the whole study: Fractions of limited cellularity were prepared by means of SMART-Seq v4 Ultra Low Input. Study conclusions and caveats: Peak timing came faster in the weaker secondary response, day 5 versus 15. From the bulk population, abundant clonotypes could contaminate and appear within FACS-sorted repertoires. Most primary-vaccination clones recurred post-booster (approximately 96% CD4, about 90% CD8).

Comment on this clonotype: Its specificity is not known.

V lost 5 bases to trimming and J lost 0 bases, with 9 bases between them. This CDR3 region has 14 residues. CDR1 is KGHSH, CDR2 LQKENI, per germline. A single record per CDR3 protein comes from TCRdb applying MiXCR to the 5' RACE reads. Of about 320,000 distinct CDR3 sequences listed, 6.8% were seen once; the top ten hold about 18%. The starting material was PBMCs, obtained about 41 days after the first yellow fever vaccination. The receptor comes from a young man who received the YFV17D yellow fever vaccine. The chain uses TRBV18 and TRBJ2-3; TRBD2 might be the D (5 bases). For the CDR3, the DNA is TGTGCCAGCTCAGCGTCGGGAAGCACAGATACGCAGTATTTT. This encodes CASSASGSTDTQYF.